In its sample, the clone carrying this T cell receptor beta chain was seen many times. Its target is unknown. From germline, CDR1 is MNHEY and CDR2 SVGAGI. V shed 6 bases, J shed 2 bases, and the junction held 5 bases outside the gene matches. There are 14 residues in the CDR3. Data came from immunoSEQ multiplex PCR; TCRdb stores just in-frame clones and leaves some out. This repertoire holds more than 35,000 clones, and none appear only once. This specimen comes from a study of T cells after posttransplantation cyclophosphamide. Findings and caveats of the study: Later blood repertoires were often dominated by clones from the donor CD8+ memory compartment.

This chain uses TRBV6-5 with TRBJ2-5, with 8 positions matching TRBD1. Sequenced input: PBMCs. The receptor was isolated from a man aged 50 to 59 in good health, CMV-negative, and a related stem cell transplant donor. CDR3 nucleotides: TGTGCCAGCAGATCCCGGACAGGGCAAGAGACCCAGTACTTC. Translating it yields CASRSRTGQETQYF.